These 31 T cell receptor beta chains were all obtained from the same sample, sequenced in a study of a mutant IDH1 vaccine in newly diagnosed glioma. The method was immunoSEQ multiplex PCR; TCRdb's version includes in-frame clones alone and lacks a portion of them. This sample has about 56,000 clones, with around 75% found just once. These TCRs' antigens remain unknown. Described time point: week 47, end of study. Doses comprised 300 ug of mutant IDH1 20-mer peptide each, plus topical imiquimod. The sample consisted of PBMCs, taken from a glioma patient whose treatment included an IDH1 peptide vaccine. These receptor sequences come from a man in his fifties or sixties with glioma.

The chain's CDR3 is CASSQVEESETQYF. CDR3 nucleotides: TGTGCCAGCAGCCAAGTGGAGGAGTCGGAGACCCAGTACTTC. This chain connects TRBV14 to TRBJ2-5, with D possibly being TRBD2 (5 bases). This CDR3 contains 14 residues. Per the germline V gene, CDR1 is SGHDN and CDR2 is FVKESK. V was pared by 1 base and J by 5 bases, with 11 bases between. Variable domain in full (rest from reference TRBV14 and TRBJ2-5): EAGVTQFPSHSVIEKGQTVTLRCDPISGHDNLYWYRRVMGKEIKFLLHFVKESKQDESGMPNNRFLAERTGGTYSTLKVQPAELEDSGVYFCASSQVEESETQYFGPGTRLLVL.

The chain's CDR3 is CASSPLGGPYNEQFF. The DNA for the CDR3 is TGTGCCAGCAGCCCCCTAGGGGGGCCCTACAATGAGCAGTTCTTC. The chain carries TRBV9 and TRBJ2-1; D may be TRBD1 or TRBD2 (6 bases each). Per the germline V gene, CDR1 is SGDLS and CDR2 is YYNGEE. The CDR3 has 15 amino acids. V was pared by 4 bases and J by 2 bases, with 13 bases between.

The chain recombines TRBV5-4 with TRBJ1-1; D is unclear. In germline, CDR1 is SGHNT, CDR2 YYREEE (reference sequence). This CDR3 is 14 amino acids long. V lost 2 bases and J lost 0, with 8 bases in between. This CDR3 reads CASSFGEMNTEAFF. DNA for the CDR3: TGTGCCAGCAGCTTCGGAGAAATGAACACTGAAGCTTTCTTT.

V is TRBV4-2 and J is TRBJ1-2; D may be TRBD1 (5 bases). Germline V gives CDR1 LGHNA, CDR2 YNFKEQ. Trimming left V 0 bases short and J 8 bases short, with 22 bases between. This CDR3 contains 17 residues. CDR3 bases: TGTGCCAGCAGCCAAGATTTCCAGGGAGTCACAGGCTACGGCTACACCTTC. Translated, it gives CASSQDFQGVTGYGYTF.

The V gene is TRBV4-2, the J gene TRBJ1-5; D unresolved. The germline V gene encodes CDR1 LGHNA and CDR2 YNFKEQ. The CDR3 sequence is 15 residues long. V lost 5 bases and J lost 4, with 15 bases in between. CDR3 loop: CASSSGRARNQPQHF. CDR3 in DNA: TGTGCCAGCAGCTCCGGGCGGGCACGAAATCAGCCCCAGCATTTT.

The chain has TRBV7-9 and TRBJ2-7; either TRBD1 or TRBD2 may fit D (5 bases each). CDR1 and CDR2 (germline): SEHNR, FQNEAQ (reference sequence). V lost 5 bases, J lost 3 bases, and 20 bases lay in between. CDR3 length equals 16 residues. DNA of the CDR3: TGTGCCAGCAGCCCCTCCCCGGGACCCACAGTCTACGAGCAGTACTTC. Its translation is CASSPSPGPTVYEQYF.

The chain recombines TRBV5-8 with TRBJ1-2; D uncertain. V lost 4 bases, J lost 0 bases, and 13 bases lay in between. This CDR3 is 15 amino acids long. In germline, CDR1 is SGHTS, CDR2 YDEGEE. The CDR3 coding sequence is TGTGCCAGCAGCAATGTGGTGGCTGCTAACTATGGCTACACCTTC. It yields the protein CASSNVVAANYGYTF.

Worth noting for this clone: A single base separates this from a much larger clone, so it may be a read error. The chain recombines TRBV5-4 with TRBJ2-1, with D possibly matching TRBD2 (7 bases). The V gene's germline CDR1 is SGHNT and CDR2 YYREEE (reference sequence). The CDR3 consists of 15 residues. V lost 2 bases and J 0 bases, leaving 9 bases between the germline ends. CDR3 DNA: TGTGCCAGCAGCTTAGGGGGGGGCTCCTACAATGAGCAGTTCTTC. Its translation is CASSLGGGSYNEQFF.

The V and J genes are TRBV5-1 and TRBJ1-4; D perhaps matches TRBD1 (6 bases). The germline gives CDR1 SGHRS, CDR2 YFSETQ. This CDR3 is built from 16 residues. Trimming cost V 0 bases and J 8 bases, with 17 bases left between them. CDR3 loop: CASSLEGTNRREKLFF. CDR3 in DNA: TGCGCCAGCAGCTTGGAGGGGACAAATCGTAGGGAAAAACTGTTTTTT.

The V call is TRBV7-9, the J call TRBJ1-1, with TRBD1 identical over 9 bases. J was trimmed by 6 bases and V by 1 base; bases with no gene match: 6. This CDR3 has 15 residues. Germline lookup yields CDR1 SEHNR and CDR2 FQNEAQ (reference sequence). The CDR3 coding sequence is TGTGCCAGCAGCTTAGGGGGACAGGGAGAGGCTGAAGCTTTCTTT. It encodes CASSLGGQGEAEAFF.

The chain carries TRBV2 and TRBJ2-7, with D possibly matching TRBD1 (6 bases). V lost 5 bases, J lost 4 bases, and 9 bases lay in between. This CDR3 has 12 amino acids. Germline loops: CDR1 SNHLY, CDR2 FYNNEI. The CDR3 region has the DNA TGTGCCAGCAGTCCGGACAGATACGAGCAGTACTTC. Translating it yields CASSPDRYEQYF.

This rearrangement joins TRBV30 to TRBJ2-5; the D gene is possibly TRBD2 (5 bases). The J call may be mistaken, given a closer DNA end match to TRBJ2-7. The CDR3 is 12 residues long. Germline V lookup: CDR1 GTSNPN, CDR2 SVGIG (reference sequence). CDR3 sequence: CAWSEAAYEQYF. In DNA, the CDR3 is TGTGCCTGGAGTGAAGCGGCCTACGAGCAGTACTTC.

This rearrangement joins TRBV6-5 to TRBJ2-1; D might be TRBD1 or TRBD2, each matching 6 bases. The CDR3 runs 15 residues. CDR1 and CDR2 (germline): MNHEY, SVGAGI. V lost 2 bases and J lost 6, with 14 bases in between. CDR3: CASSYTGAASNEQFF. DNA of the CDR3: TGTGCCAGCAGTTACACGGGGGCTGCTTCCAATGAGCAGTTCTTC.

This sequence joins TRBV14 and TRBJ1-1; possible D gene TRBD1, 5 bases. This CDR3 has 13 residues. V lost 1 base and J 4 bases, leaving 7 bases between the germline ends. Germline V gene data show CDR1 as SGHDN and CDR2 as FVKESK. The CDR3 DNA reads TGTGCCAGCAGCCAAGCAGGGCTCACTGAAGCTTTCTTT. Translated, it gives CASSQAGLTEAFF. Drawing the rest from reference TRBV14 and TRBJ1-1, the complete variable domain is EAGVTQFPSHSVIEKGQTVTLRCDPISGHDNLYWYRRVMGKEIKFLLHFVKESKQDESGMPNNRFLAERTGGTYSTLKVQPAELEDSGVYFCASSQAGLTEAFFGQGTRLTVV.

The DNA of the CDR3 is TGTGCCAGCAGCGCCGACTGGGGGTCTGGGGCCAACGTCCTGACTTTC. Residues: CASSADWGSGANVLTF. V gene TRBV5-6 combines with J gene TRBJ2-6; either TRBD1 or TRBD2 may supply D (5 bases each). Germline V CDR1 and CDR2: SGHDT, YYEEEE. V was pared by 4 bases and J by 1 base, with 12 bases between. The CDR3 covers 16 residues.

This clone was observed a single time. The V gene is TRBV5-6, the J gene TRBJ1-1; unclear D gene. Germline CDR1 is SGHDT and CDR2 is YYEEEE. Trimming pared 0 bases from V and 6 bases from J, leaving 15 bases between. The CDR3 is 15 residues long. CDR3 sequence (DNA): TGTGCCAGCAGCTTGGCCGTCTATACTGGGTCTGAAGCTTTCTTT. Translated, it gives CASSLAVYTGSEAFF. The full variable domain, completed using reference TRBV5-6 and TRBJ1-1, is DAGVTQSPTHLIKTRGQQVTLRCSPKSGHDTVSWYQQALGQGPQFIFQYYEEEERQRGNFPDRFSGHQFPNYSSELNVNALLLGDSALYLCASSLAVYTGSEAFFGQGTRLTVV.

The chain carries TRBV5-6 and TRBJ1-6, with D perhaps TRBD1 (6 bases). The V end was cut by 1 base, the J end by 9 bases, with 20 bases between. CDR3 size: 17 residues. The V gene's germline CDR1 is SGHDT and CDR2 YYEEEE. This CDR3 reads CASSLFRTAVRSSPLHF. The CDR3 region has the DNA TGTGCCAGCAGCTTGTTCAGGACAGCCGTCCGGAGTTCACCCCTCCACTTT.

This sequence joins TRBV2 and TRBJ2-2; D is unclear. Germline V gene sequence: CDR1 SNHLY, CDR2 FYNNEI. The V and J ends lost 2 bases and 2 bases respectively, with 9 bases between them. The CDR3 contains 15 residues. The CDR3 bases are TGTGCCAGCAGTGAATTAACCGGAAACACCGGGGAGCTGTTTTTT. Its translation is CASSELTGNTGELFF.

V is TRBV30 and J is TRBJ1-4; D not certain. The CDR3 loop spans 15 amino acids. V lost 0 bases, J lost 4 bases, and 12 bases lay in between. CDR1 is GTSNPN, CDR2 SVGIG, per germline (reference sequence). The CDR3 DNA sequence: TGTGCCTGGAGTGTAGACGGACGGTTTAATGAAAAACTGTTTTTT. Translated: CAWSVDGRFNEKLFF.

The V call is TRBV6-6, the J call TRBJ2-7; TRBD1 matches at 7 bases. V lost 2 bases, J lost 0 bases, and 4 bases stayed unmatched. The CDR3 is 15 amino acids. Germline V lookup: CDR1 MNHNY, CDR2 SVGAGI (reference sequence). Here the CDR3 DNA reads TGTGCCAGCAGTTACGTGGGACAGAGCTCCTACGAGCAGTACTTC. Translated, it gives CASSYVGQSSYEQYF.

The CDR3 reads CASSVGLGQGEETQYF. The DNA of the CDR3 is TGTGCCAGCAGCGTAGGTCTGGGGCAGGGGGAAGAGACCCAGTACTTC. The rearrangement links TRBV9 to TRBJ2-5; TRBD1 matches 7 bases. J gave up 3 bases and V 0 bases, and 8 bases lay outside the gene matches. The CDR3 has 16 residues. CDR1 is SGDLS, CDR2 YYNGEE, per germline.

This clone was seen a handful of times. This chain connects TRBV7-3 to TRBJ1-2; D may be TRBD1 (5 bases). The V gene lost 2 bases and the J gene lost 3 bases, with 10 bases spanning the gap. Germline-derived CDR1 and CDR2 are SGHTA and FQGTGA. This CDR3 has 14 amino acids. CDR3 DNA sequence: TGTGCCAGCAGCTTATTGGGGGAAGACTATGGCTACACCTTC. Amino acid sequence: CASSLLGEDYGYTF.

The chain employs TRBV29-1 and TRBJ2-5; D is unresolved. In germline, CDR1 is SQVTM, CDR2 ANQGSEA. The length of the CDR3 is 12 residues. V lost 3 bases, J lost 5 bases, and 10 bases lay in between. This CDR3 reads CSVDLAGETQYF. Here the CDR3 DNA reads TGCAGCGTTGATTTGGCCGGGGAGACCCAGTACTTC.

V is TRBV30 and J is TRBJ1-5, with TRBD1 matching over 9 bases. Trimming cost V 2 bases and J 6 bases; bases outside gene matches: 8. CDR1 GTSNPN and CDR2 SVGIG come from the germline V gene (reference sequence). The CDR3 is 15 amino acids. This CDR3 reads CAWSKGQGSFQPQHF. DNA of the CDR3: TGTGCCTGGAGTAAGGGACAGGGTTCGTTTCAGCCCCAGCATTTT.

The chain employs TRBV28 and TRBJ1-1; tentatively, D is TRBD1 (6 bases). Germline V CDR1 and CDR2: MDHEN, SYDVKM. The CDR3 has 15 amino acids. With 9 bases removed from V and 0 bases from J, the gap between germline ends came to 17 bases. The CDR3 DNA reads as TGTGCCAGTACAGGGTTGGAGACCATGAACACTGAAGCTTTCTTT. This sequence encodes CASTGLETMNTEAFF. Drawing the rest from reference TRBV28 and TRBJ1-1, the complete variable domain is DVKVTQSSRYLVKRTGEKVFLECVQDMDHENMFWYRQDPGLGLRLIYFSYDVKMKEKGDIPEGYSVSREKKERFSLILESASTNQTSMYLCASTGLETMNTEAFFGQGTRLTVV.

The chain employs TRBV10-1 and TRBJ2-6; D call uncertain. The CDR3 runs to 13 residues. Trimming removed 9 bases at V and 2 bases at J, with 8 bases between. Germline values: CDR1 WNHNN, CDR2 SYGVQD (reference sequence). The CDR3 DNA follows: TGCGCCAGTTCACCCCCTGGGGCCAACGTCCTGACTTTC. Its protein is CASSPPGANVLTF.

The genes are TRBV29-1 and TRBJ2-6, with TRBD1 as a possible D gene (6 bases). Germline assignment: CDR1 SQVTM and CDR2 ANQGSEA. The V end was cut by 4 bases, the J end by 3 bases, with 13 bases between. The CDR3 is 15 residues long. CDR3 protein: CSVGKGGGGANVLTF. The CDR3 DNA reads TGCAGCGTTGGCAAAGGGGGTGGTGGGGCCAACGTCCTGACTTTC.

V and J are TRBV5-1 and TRBJ2-3; possible D gene TRBD2, 6 bases. The CDR3 totals 16 residues. V lost 5 bases to trimming and J lost 2 bases, with 18 bases between them. From germline, CDR1 is SGHRS and CDR2 YFSETQ. The CDR3 loop is CASRSVEGGPTDTQYF. Written as DNA, the CDR3 is TGCGCCAGCAGATCGGTGGAGGGAGGTCCCACAGATACGCAGTATTTT.

This rearrangement joins TRBV29-1 to TRBJ1-4; TRBD1 agrees at 7 bases. Germline V gives CDR1 SQVTM, CDR2 ANQGSEA. After removal of 4 bases from V and 8 bases from J, the junction contained 13 bases not matched to a gene. The CDR3 runs 15 residues. Written as DNA, the CDR3 is TGCAGCGTTGGGTACGGGGGGACAGATTTCGAAAAACTGTTTTTT. Protein: CSVGYGGTDFEKLFF.

This chain links TRBV25-1 with TRBJ2-4, with unresolved D. Germline V gene lookup returns CDR1 MGHDK and CDR2 SYGVNS. V was clipped by 2 bases and J by 9 bases, with 8 bases between them. This CDR3 has 12 residues. This CDR3 reads CASSEIVGIQYF. The CDR3 nucleotides read TGTGCCAGCAGTGAAATCGTCGGCATTCAGTACTTC.

This clone was seen a few times. The chain is built from TRBV6-1 and TRBJ2-5; D uncertain. The CDR3 length is 10 residues. With 10 bases removed from V and 5 bases from J, the gap between germline ends came to 8 bases. Germline CDR1 is MNHNS and CDR2 is SASEGT. As DNA, the CDR3 is TGTGCCACCCTATACGAGACCCAGTACTTC. Its protein is CATLYETQYF.